Included here is one TCR beta chain sequence, with context. Its antigen is currently unknown. The data were obtained in a study of T cells in Graves' hyperthyroidism and ophthalmopathy. Study-wide results and limits: With a median lead of around 6.7 months before onset, the model predicted ophthalmopathy.

CDR3 length: 19 amino acids. In germline, CDR1 is DFQATT, CDR2 SNEGSKA (reference sequence). Patients with uncontrolled infections, other autoimmune diseases, pregnancy or lactation were excluded. Clinical symptoms, serum thyroxine and TRAb, thyroid ultrasound and orbital computed tomography were used for the diagnoses. It was 10 ml of fresh peripheral blood that supplied the PBMCs. TCR beta CDR3 regions were amplified from RNA. The HTBI primer set was used in a first-round RT-PCR of the TCR CDR3. Using its own MiXCR run on the multiplex PCR reads, TCRdb lists one record per CDR3 protein. The sample has tens of thousands of distinct CDR3 sequences, about half seen once.

The chain joins TRBV20-1 to TRBJ2-1; 16 bases fit TRBD2. The specimen was blood. The receptor comes from a woman in her fifties or sixties with Graves' ophthalmopathy. Here the CDR3 reads CSLYGPGLAGGNLADEQFF. For the CDR3, the DNA is TGCAGCCTCTACGGTCCGGGACTAGCGGGGGGGAATTTGGCGGATGAGCAGTTCTTC.